Listed here is a single TCR beta chain. The antigen remains undetermined. Primers included in the PCR were 60 Vbeta and 13 Jbeta primers. Original data processing: Later, roughly 86 million unique TCR beta chains were counted in an analysis, and roughly 11 million of them were shared. The repertoire was sequenced with immunoSEQ multiplex PCR; TCRdb's copy has only in-frame clones and lacks some. Clone size and the V and J calls come from that table; the DNA yielded D and trimming. Seen here are approximately 140,000 clones, around three quarters observed once, and the top ten hold about 6.7%. The entry originates in a study of cytomegalovirus exposure and HLA in healthy donors. General observations from the study: Cytomegalovirus association was assigned to 170 or so TCR beta chains.

The sequence was collected from a woman between 40 and 50 years old in good health and CMV-seropositive. Sequenced: PBMCs.

As DNA, the CDR3 is TGTGCCAGCAGTTTTCTAGGTATCGGGCAGCCCCAGCATTTT. It specifies CASSFLGIGQPQHF. This chain links TRBV27 with TRBJ1-5; D ambiguous. The CDR3 has 14 residues. Germline V CDR1 and CDR2: MNHEY, SMNVEV (reference sequence). V was cut by 3 bases and J by 7 bases, with 13 bases left in between.